These T cell receptor beta chains were read from a single sample in a study of T cells in Graves' hyperthyroidism and ophthalmopathy. A single record per CDR3 protein comes from TCRdb applying MiXCR to the multiplex PCR reads. The table includes about 620,000 distinct CDR3 sequences, roughly 17% detected once. The sequenced material came from blood. The receptors here all came from a young woman with Graves' hyperthyroidism. Each CDR3 is given with its conserved first and last residue. Each record gives: CDR3 protein, CDR3 DNA, J gene, D gene, clone size, V gene. D genes are given only for firm matches. The size entry is marked missing in some rows and otherwise reads once, few, many or a size class.

CDR3aa: CASSYSFRDQPQHF; CDR3nt: TGTGCCAGCAGTTACTCTTTCCGGGATCAGCCCCAGCATTTT; j_gene: TRBJ1-5; d_gene: NA; abundance: NA; v_gene: TRBV6-5
CDR3aa: CSAHQGANTGELFF; CDR3nt: TGCAGTGCTCACCAGGGGGCGAACACCGGGGAGCTGTTTTTT; j_gene: TRBJ2-2; d_gene: TRBD1; abundance: NA; v_gene: TRBV20-1
CDR3aa: CASSSGTSGRDEQFF; CDR3nt: TGTGCCAGCAGTTCTGGTACTAGCGGGAGAGATGAGCAGTTCTTC; j_gene: TRBJ2-1; d_gene: TRBD2; abundance: many; v_gene: TRBV28
CDR3aa: CSARDPEGNTEAFF; CDR3nt: TGCAGTGCTAGAGATCCGGAGGGAAACACTGAAGCTTTCTTT; j_gene: TRBJ1-1; d_gene: NA; abundance: once; v_gene: TRBV20-1
CDR3aa: CASSGGTSGTTDTQYF; CDR3nt: TGTGCCAGCAGCGGGGGGACTAGCGGGACCACAGATACGCAGTATTTT; j_gene: TRBJ2-3; d_gene: TRBD2; abundance: NA; v_gene: TRBV11-3
CDR3aa: CASSEETGNYEQYF; CDR3nt: TGTGCCAGCAGTGAGGAGACAGGGAACTACGAGCAGTACTTC; j_gene: TRBJ2-7; d_gene: TRBD1; abundance: many; v_gene: TRBV2
CDR3aa: CASSQDGRETGELFF; CDR3nt: TGCGCCAGCAGCCAAGATGGCAGGGAGACCGGGGAGCTGTTTTTT; j_gene: TRBJ2-2; d_gene: NA; abundance: NA; v_gene: TRBV4-3
CDR3aa: CASSEYGAELNTEAFF; CDR3nt: TGTGCCAGCAGTGAGTACGGGGCTGAGTTGAACACTGAAGCTTTCTTT; j_gene: TRBJ1-1; d_gene: NA; abundance: NA; v_gene: TRBV6-1
CDR3aa: CASSLVGQTRKTQYF; CDR3nt: TGTGCCAGCAGTTTAGTAGGGCAAACTAGGAAGACCCAGTACTTC; j_gene: TRBJ2-5; d_gene: NA; abundance: many; v_gene: TRBV28
CDR3aa: CASSPGPSDEQFF; CDR3nt: TGTGCCAGCAGCCCCGGCCCTAGCGATGAGCAGTTCTTC; j_gene: TRBJ2-1; d_gene: NA; abundance: NA; v_gene: TRBV7-2
CDR3aa: CAWSAGLAGYTDTQYF; CDR3nt: TGTGCCTGGAGTGCGGGACTAGCGGGATACACAGATACGCAGTATTTT; j_gene: TRBJ2-3; d_gene: TRBD2; abundance: few; v_gene: TRBV30
CDR3aa: CSAREPQGNTGAFF; CDR3nt: TGCAGTGCTAGAGAACCTCAGGGGAACACTGGAGCTTTCTTT; j_gene: TRBJ1-1; d_gene: NA; abundance: NA; v_gene: TRBV20-1
CDR3aa: CASSETNLLTAYEQYF; CDR3nt: TGTGCCAGCAGTGAGACCAATCTATTAACCGCCTACGAGCAGTACTTC; j_gene: TRBJ2-7; d_gene: NA; abundance: NA; v_gene: TRBV2
CDR3aa: CASSIGQTEAFF; CDR3nt: TGTGCCAGTAGTATTGGACAAACTGAAGCTTTCTTT; j_gene: TRBJ1-1; d_gene: NA; abundance: NA; v_gene: TRBV19
CDR3aa: CASSLAMTGDTQYF; CDR3nt: TGTGCCAGCAGCTTAGCGATGACTGGAGATACGCAGTATTTT; j_gene: TRBJ2-3; d_gene: NA; abundance: many; v_gene: TRBV7-9
CDR3aa: CASSVGDRASNEKLFF; CDR3nt: TGTGCCAGCAGTGTGGGGGACAGGGCCTCTAATGAAAAACTGTTTTTT; j_gene: TRBJ1-4; d_gene: TRBD1; abundance: NA; v_gene: TRBV2
CDR3aa: CASSTHRGLGNTIYF; CDR3nt: TGTGCCAGCAGTACGCACAGGGGGCTTGGAAACACCATATATTTT; j_gene: TRBJ1-3; d_gene: TRBD1; abundance: NA; v_gene: TRBV6-2/TRBV6-3
CDR3aa: CSASYSGGKGEIPLAKNIQYF; CDR3nt: TGCAGTGCTAGCTACTCGGGCGGGAAGGGAGAGATACCTCTAGCCAAAAACATTCAGTACTTC; j_gene: TRBJ2-4; d_gene: NA; abundance: few; v_gene: TRBV20-1
CDR3aa: CASSLLIGFEAFF; CDR3nt: TGTGCCAGCAGCTTATTAATAGGTTTTGAAGCTTTCTTT; j_gene: TRBJ1-1; d_gene: NA; abundance: many; v_gene: TRBV7-9
CDR3aa: CASSPLGASGRKSGELFF; CDR3nt: TGTGCCAGCAGCCCCCTGGGAGCTAGCGGGAGGAAGTCTGGGGAGCTGTTTTTT; j_gene: TRBJ2-2; d_gene: TRBD2; abundance: many; v_gene: TRBV3-1
CDR3aa: CSVLGGGLAGVEETQYF; CDR3nt: TGCAGCGTTTTGGGGGGGGGACTAGCGGGAGTTGAAGAGACCCAGTACTTC; j_gene: TRBJ2-5; d_gene: TRBD2; abundance: many; v_gene: TRBV29-1
CDR3aa: CASSPTGGGNEKLFF; CDR3nt: TGTGCCAGCAGCCCAACAGGTGGTGGGAATGAAAAACTGTTTTTT; j_gene: TRBJ1-4; d_gene: NA; abundance: few; v_gene: TRBV7-3
CDR3aa: CASSDGGSAHEQYF; CDR3nt: TGTGCCAGCAGCGATGGGGGGTCAGCCCACGAGCAGTACTTC; j_gene: TRBJ2-7; d_gene: NA; abundance: few; v_gene: TRBV9
CDR3aa: CSARAGAGEQYF; CDR3nt: TGCAGTGCTAGGGCGGGGGCGGGCGAGCAGTACTTC; j_gene: TRBJ2-7; d_gene: NA; abundance: NA; v_gene: TRBV20-1
CDR3aa: CASSARLAGYEQYF; CDR3nt: TGTGCCAGCAGTGCCCGACTAGCGGGGTACGAGCAGTACTTC; j_gene: TRBJ2-7; d_gene: TRBD2; abundance: NA; v_gene: TRBV2
CDR3aa: CASSQEEKTQYF; CDR3nt: TGTGCCAGCAGCCAAGAGGAAAAGACCCAGTACTTC; j_gene: TRBJ2-5; d_gene: NA; abundance: many; v_gene: TRBV3-1
CDR3aa: CASSLGTIANVLTF; CDR3nt: TGTGCCAGCAGCTTGGGGACAATTGCCAACGTCCTGACTTTC; j_gene: TRBJ2-6; d_gene: NA; abundance: few; v_gene: TRBV5-5
CDR3aa: CASRNRGLNNQPQHF; CDR3nt: TGTGCCAGTAGGAACAGGGGTCTAAACAATCAGCCCCAGCATTTT; j_gene: TRBJ1-5; d_gene: TRBD1; abundance: NA; v_gene: TRBV19
CDR3aa: CATNKFPVDTGELFF; CDR3nt: TGTGCCACCAACAAATTCCCGGTTGACACCGGGGAGCTGTTTTTT; j_gene: TRBJ2-2; d_gene: NA; abundance: NA; v_gene: TRBV6-1
CDR3aa: CSARGASGNNNEQFF; CDR3nt: TGCAGTGCTAGGGGGGCTAGCGGGAACAACAATGAGCAGTTCTTC; j_gene: TRBJ2-1; d_gene: TRBD2; abundance: many; v_gene: TRBV20-1
CDR3aa: CASSVEGSGTGEQYF; CDR3nt: TGTGCCAGCAGCGTAGAGGGTAGCGGCACCGGCGAGCAGTACTTC; j_gene: TRBJ2-7; d_gene: NA; abundance: many; v_gene: TRBV9
CDR3aa: CASSQDRTGTTEAFF; CDR3nt: TGCGCCAGCAGCCAAGATCGGACAGGGACCACTGAAGCTTTCTTT; j_gene: TRBJ1-1; d_gene: TRBD1; abundance: NA; v_gene: TRBV4-3
CDR3aa: CASSTGWGERNEQFF; CDR3nt: TGTGCCAGCAGCACCGGGTGGGGGGAGCGGAATGAGCAGTTCTTC; j_gene: TRBJ2-1; d_gene: NA; abundance: many; v_gene: TRBV11-2
CDR3aa: CASSPVGGVYEQYF; CDR3nt: TGTGCCAGCAGCCCAGTAGGGGGAGTCTACGAGCAGTACTTC; j_gene: TRBJ2-7; d_gene: NA; abundance: few; v_gene: TRBV7-9
CDR3aa: CASSFGTSGRNEQFF; CDR3nt: TGTGCCAGCAGCTTCGGGACTAGCGGGAGGAATGAGCAGTTCTTC; j_gene: TRBJ2-1; d_gene: TRBD2; abundance: NA; v_gene: TRBV7-9
CDR3aa: CASSPGATNEKLFF; CDR3nt: TGTGCCAGCAGCCCCGGAGCAACTAATGAAAAACTGTTTTTT; j_gene: TRBJ1-4; d_gene: NA; abundance: many; v_gene: TRBV7-9
CDR3aa: CAIKPNTGELFF; CDR3nt: TGTGCCATCAAACCAAACACCGGGGAGCTGTTTTTT; j_gene: TRBJ2-2; d_gene: NA; abundance: few; v_gene: TRBV10-3
CDR3aa: CSVDFGTGETEAFF; CDR3nt: TGCAGCGTTGATTTTGGGACAGGGGAGACTGAAGCTTTCTTT; j_gene: TRBJ1-1; d_gene: TRBD1; abundance: NA; v_gene: TRBV29-1
CDR3aa: CASSEQAANTEAFF; CDR3nt: TGTGCCAGCAGTGAACAGGCGGCGAACACTGAAGCTTTCTTT; j_gene: TRBJ1-1; d_gene: NA; abundance: few; v_gene: TRBV6-1
CDR3aa: CASSQTRDRVYEQYF; CDR3nt: TGTGCCAGCAGCCAAACCCGGGACAGGGTGTACGAGCAGTACTTC; j_gene: TRBJ2-7; d_gene: TRBD1; abundance: few; v_gene: TRBV4-2
CDR3aa: CASTKLGSNEQFF; CDR3nt: TGTGCCAGCACAAAGCTAGGGAGCAATGAGCAGTTCTTC; j_gene: TRBJ2-1; d_gene: NA; abundance: few; v_gene: TRBV6-1
CDR3aa: CAWGTEYNSPLHF; CDR3nt: TGTGCCTGGGGGACAGAGTATAATTCACCCCTCCACTTT; j_gene: TRBJ1-6; d_gene: TRBD1; abundance: few; v_gene: TRBV30
CDR3aa: CASSLESGSGYYEQYF; CDR3nt: TGTGCCAGCAGCTTAGAGAGCGGGAGTGGATACTACGAGCAGTACTTC; j_gene: TRBJ2-7; d_gene: TRBD2; abundance: few; v_gene: TRBV7-6
CDR3aa: CASSPPRQGDGYTF; CDR3nt: TGTGCCAGCAGTCCCCCCCGACAGGGTGATGGCTACACCTTC; j_gene: TRBJ1-2; d_gene: TRBD1; abundance: many; v_gene: TRBV28
CDR3aa: CASSDRGRTDTQYF; CDR3nt: TGTGCCAGCAGTGACAGGGGGCGAACAGATACGCAGTATTTT; j_gene: TRBJ2-3; d_gene: TRBD1; abundance: many; v_gene: TRBV2
CDR3aa: CASSSMAAETYEQYF; CDR3nt: TGTGCCAGCAGCTCAATGGCGGCAGAGACCTACGAGCAGTACTTC; j_gene: TRBJ2-7; d_gene: NA; abundance: many; v_gene: TRBV11-2
CDR3aa: CASRHSGEGYEQYF; CDR3nt: TGTGCCAGTAGGCATAGCGGGGAGGGCTACGAGCAGTACTTC; j_gene: TRBJ2-7; d_gene: TRBD2; abundance: NA; v_gene: TRBV19
CDR3aa: CASSLVFGTGETQYF; CDR3nt: TGCGCCAGCAGCCTTGTGTTTGGGACCGGGGAGACCCAGTACTTC; j_gene: TRBJ2-5; d_gene: NA; abundance: NA; v_gene: TRBV4-1
CDR3aa: CATSRRDRGLAGGGEQFF; CDR3nt: TGTGCCACCAGCAGGCGGGACAGGGGACTAGCGGGAGGAGGTGAGCAGTTCTTC; j_gene: TRBJ2-1; d_gene: TRBD2; abundance: many; v_gene: TRBV15
CDR3aa: CASRLGTVPSAWYEQYF; CDR3nt: TGCGCCAGTCGGCTTGGGACAGTACCCTCGGCATGGTACGAGCAGTACTTC; j_gene: TRBJ2-7; d_gene: TRBD1; abundance: few; v_gene: TRBV5-1
CDR3aa: CASGLLGANEKLFF; CDR3nt: TGTGCTAGTGGTCTGCTAGGTGCTAATGAAAAACTGTTTTTT; j_gene: TRBJ1-4; d_gene: NA; abundance: few; v_gene: TRBV12-5
CDR3aa: CASSSKGREYF; CDR3nt: TGTGCCAGCAGTTCGAAGGGGCGGGAGTATTTT; j_gene: TRBJ2-3; d_gene: NA; abundance: many; v_gene: TRBV27
CDR3aa: CSARGGSPYEQYF; CDR3nt: TGCAGTGCTAGAGGTGGGTCTCCCTACGAGCAGTACTTC; j_gene: TRBJ2-7; d_gene: NA; abundance: many; v_gene: TRBV20-1